Each of the 17 T cell receptor beta chains below was sequenced from the same sample in a study of shared clonotypes between healthy human individuals (dated by TCRdb to 2020 to 2022). CD8 naive samples were obtained by positive selection for CCR7 among CD45RO-negative cells, yielding a CD45RA+CCR7+ population from which TemRA cells were excluded. The library was obtained by the immunoSEQ multiplex PCR assay. TCRdb retrieved this table from immuneACCESS and kept in-frame rearrangements only. Not all clones are present; in checked studies, unresolved V genes account for under half, and no reason is known for the remainder. The sample table contains hundreds of thousands of clones; only one count was recorded for about 97% of them. Around 0.21% of the sample lies in the top ten. The source material was naive CD8+ T cells sorted from blood. What this sample's cell subset or site label stands for: CD45RA+CCR7+. The source is a man aged 30-40 years in good health.

DNA for the CDR3: TGTGCCAGCAGCAGTCGGAGGCGAGGAGATACGCAGTATTTT. Translated: CASSSRRRGDTQYF. The chain joins TRBV7-6 to TRBJ2-3; D possibly corresponds to TRBD2 (5 bases). This CDR3 has 14 residues. V was pared by 5 bases and J by 5 bases, with 14 bases between. Germline-derived CDR1 and CDR2 are SGHVS and FNYEAQ.

The gene calls are TRBV5-5 and TRBJ2-2; D may match TRBD1 or TRBD2 (5 bases each). Germline lookup yields CDR1 SGHKS and CDR2 YYEKEE (reference sequence). The V end was cut by 4 bases, the J end by 0 bases, with 22 bases between. The CDR3 has 19 amino acids. The DNA for the CDR3 is TGTGCCAGCAGCCCATACGGGAACGGGGCCGGGCCGAACACCGGGGAGCTGTTTTTT. Translating it yields CASSPYGNGAGPNTGELFF.

The rearrangement joins TRBV14 to TRBJ2-2; 14 bases are a match to TRBD2. The V and J ends lost 0 bases and 6 bases, in that order; junction bases with no gene match: 9. This CDR3 is 19 amino acids long. Germline values: CDR1 SGHDN, CDR2 FVKESK. The CDR3 region has the DNA TGTGCCAGCAGCCAAGAAGGGTCGGGACTAGCGGGAGTTTCCGGGGAGCTGTTTTTT. Translating it yields CASSQEGSGLAGVSGELFF. The full variable domain, rest sourced from reference TRBV14 and TRBJ2-2, is EAGVTQFPSHSVIEKGQTVTLRCDPISGHDNLYWYRRVMGKEIKFLLHFVKESKQDESGMPNNRFLAERTGGTYSTLKVQPAELEDSGVYFCASSQEGSGLAGVSGELFFGEGSRLTVL.

V gene TRBV9 combines with J gene TRBJ2-2; D gene unclear. Trimming removed 0 bases at V and 6 bases at J, with 3 bases between. CDR3 length: 12 residues. The germline V gene encodes CDR1 SGDLS and CDR2 YYNGEE. CDR3 nucleotides: TGTGCCAGCAGCGTAGAGGCCGGGGAGCTGTTTTTT. Translating gives CASSVEAGELFF.

This rearrangement joins TRBV29-1 to TRBJ2-3; tentative D call: TRBD2 (5 bases). This CDR3 has 15 residues. Germline CDR1 and CDR2: SQVTM and ANQGSEA. V gave up 7 bases and J gave up 1 base, with 18 bases separating them. The CDR3 nucleotides read TGCAGCGGATTTGCGTATGGCGGGCGCACAGATACGCAGTATTTT. Amino acids: CSGFAYGGRTDTQYF.

V is TRBV5-6 and J is TRBJ2-1; D unclear. The CDR3 runs 14 residues. Germline V gene lookup returns CDR1 SGHDT and CDR2 YYEEEE. Between the trimmed V and J ends, which lost 2 bases and 2 bases, there was a span of 8 bases. Here the CDR3 DNA reads TGTGCCAGCAGCTTTGTAGGGACCTACAATGAGCAGTTCTTC. Protein sequence: CASSFVGTYNEQFF.

The chain couples TRBV6-6 to TRBJ2-3; D is unresolved. Trimming took 7 bases from V and 3 from J, leaving 11 bases between them. The CDR3 consists of 13 residues. The germline V gene encodes CDR1 MNHNY and CDR2 SVGAGI (reference sequence). CDR3 in amino acids: CASIDTETDTQYF. In DNA form, the CDR3 reads TGTGCCAGCATTGACACAGAGACAGATACGCAGTATTTT.

This clone came up once. The chain uses TRBV5-4 and TRBJ2-7; D gene ambiguous. Looked up from germline, CDR1 is SGHNT and CDR2 is YYREEE (reference sequence). The germline V and J ends were trimmed by 0 bases and 3 bases, with 10 bases remaining between them. CDR3 length: 14 residues. The DNA for the CDR3 is TGTGCCAGCAGCTTGGGGCTTGGGGACTACGAGCAGTACTTC. This translates into CASSLGLGDYEQYF.

The chain couples TRBV5-1 to TRBJ1-5; unclear D gene. This CDR3 is built from 15 residues. The germline V gene has CDR1 SGHRS and CDR2 YFSETQ. Trimming cost V 2 bases and J 2 bases, with 11 bases left between them. The CDR3: CASSLGLSGNQPQHF. The CDR3 DNA is TGCGCCAGCAGCTTAGGTTTATCGGGCAATCAGCCCCAGCATTTT.

V usage is TRBV29-1 and J usage is TRBJ2-1, with 9 bases identical to TRBD2. The germline gives CDR1 SQVTM, CDR2 ANQGSEA. This CDR3 is 15 amino acids long. The ends lost 4 bases at V and 9 bases at J; junction bases unmatched: 13. CDR3 sequence (DNA): TGCAGCGTTGTCCCACCGGCGGGAGGGCCAGCTGAGCAGTTCTTC. Translating gives CSVVPPAGGPAEQFF.

The chain has TRBV29-1 and TRBJ2-7; D tentatively fits TRBD1 or TRBD2 (5 bases each). CDR1 SQVTM and CDR2 ANQGSEA come from the germline V gene. The CDR3 length is 14 residues. V lost 7 bases to trimming and J lost 5 bases, with 21 bases between them. The CDR3 reads CSGTDPGDPHEQYF. The CDR3 nucleotides read TGCAGCGGCACAGACCCCGGGGACCCACACGAGCAGTACTTC.

The chain couples TRBV5-4 to TRBJ1-1; D is ambiguous. CDR1 and CDR2 (germline): SGHNT, YYREEE (reference sequence). There are 12 residues in the CDR3. V was shortened by 4 bases and J by 8 bases, with 12 bases between the two germline ends. The CDR3: CASSTGRNEAFF. The CDR3 DNA is TGTGCCAGCAGCACCGGACGTAACGAAGCTTTCTTT.

The chain carries TRBV4-1 and TRBJ2-7; 8 nucleotides line up with TRBD1. With V trimmed by 1 base and J by 3 bases, 5 bases remained unmatched. Germline CDR1 reads MGHRA; CDR2 reads YSYEKL. This CDR3 is 15 amino acids long. This CDR3 is CASSQGTGPVYEQYF. CDR3 nucleotides: TGCGCCAGCAGCCAAGGGACAGGGCCGGTCTACGAGCAGTACTTC.

V is TRBV2 and J is TRBJ2-5; D is unresolved. Trimming took off 5 bases at V and 2 bases at J, with 3 bases between the two ends. There are 11 residues in the CDR3. Germline V lookup: CDR1 SNHLY, CDR2 FYNNEI. The DNA of the CDR3 is TGTGCCAGCAGTTCTCAAGAGACCCAGTACTTC. Protein product: CASSSQETQYF.

V usage is TRBV27 and J usage is TRBJ2-7; a weak D match, TRBD1 (6 bases). Trimming left V 6 bases short and J 2 bases short, with 14 bases between. CDR1 is MNHEY, CDR2 SMNVEV, per germline (reference sequence). The CDR3 contains 14 residues. This CDR3 is CASRPGHRTYEQYF. DNA of the CDR3: TGTGCCAGCAGACCGGGACACCGAACCTACGAGCAGTACTTC.

This clone appeared once. The chain is built from TRBV29-1 and TRBJ2-1; 9 nucleotides match TRBD2. Germline lookup yields CDR1 SQVTM and CDR2 ANQGSEA. This CDR3 contains 18 residues. V lost 2 bases, J lost 4 bases, and 15 bases stayed unmatched. Here the CDR3 DNA reads TGCAGCGTTGAAAATCCCTTTGGTCTAGCGGGAATGTACAATGAGCAGTTCTTC. Translated: CSVENPFGLAGMYNEQFF.

The rearrangement uses TRBV7-6 and TRBJ2-7; TRBD1 agrees at 9 bases. J lost 6 bases, V lost 5 bases, and 5 bases had no gene match. Germline values: CDR1 SGHVS, CDR2 FNYEAQ. This CDR3 has 13 amino acids. The CDR3 sequence is CASSQGQGGEQYF. Written as DNA, the CDR3 is TGTGCCAGCAGCCAGGGACAGGGAGGCGAGCAGTACTTC.